This T cell receptor (beta chain) was documented in a study of blood T cell repertoires in COVID-19. Study overall: Material from acute and convalescent COVID-19 was sourced from the United States, Italy and Spain.

Participants, about 18 to 90 years old, spanned 24 US areas. The study assigned cohorts using participant-reported clinical history. The study counted Cohort 3 donors as recovered given two negative PCRs, clearance, or symptom resolution. The method was immunoSEQ multiplex PCR; TCRdb's version includes in-frame clones alone and lacks a portion of them. The repertoire holds 170,000 or so clones, with over 75% as singletons. V lost 3 bases, J lost 3 bases, and 15 bases lay in between. The CDR3 is 16 residues long. Germline V gives CDR1 MGHDK, CDR2 SYGVNS. Specimen: PBMCs or T cells enriched from blood (not recorded which). The receptor was isolated from a woman aged 50 to 60 who had recovered from COVID-19. The chain employs TRBV25-1 and TRBJ1-3, with TRBD1 as a possible D gene (6 bases). CDR3 in amino acids: CASSEGITGNGNTIYF. The CDR3 DNA is TGTGCCAGCAGTGAGGGAATTACAGGGAATGGAAACACCATATATTTT.